The clone carrying this T cell receptor (beta chain) was seen a few times. Its antigen is unknown. The record originates from a study of graft-versus-host responses after intestinal transplantation. Germline CDR1 and CDR2: MGHRA and YSYEKL. The CDR3 length is 13 residues. The V end lost 2 bases, the J end lost 4 bases, and 5 bases lay between the germline ends. Profiled with immunoSEQ multiplex PCR; TCRdb holds only in-frame clones, not every one. The sample yields around 69,000 clones, almost 90% seen once. The origin of this receptor is a human donor who was the organ donor for an intestinal transplant. Sequences were derived from unstimulated CD8+ T cells sorted from spleen or lymph node cells, sampled before transplant. The chain has TRBV4-1 and TRBJ2-2; possible D gene TRBD2, 5 bases. The DNA for the CDR3 is TGCGCCAGCAGCCAACGGGGCACCGGGGAGCTGTTTTTT. This gives the protein CASSQRGTGELFF.